The sequence of this T cell receptor gamma chain was determined in a study of human gamma delta and Vdelta1 T cells. TCRdb fed the PCR reads to CATT. The sample has about 3,900 gamma-chain clones; around 15% are singletons. The CDR3 totals 14 residues. With 3 bases clipped from V and 3 bases from J, the junction kept 8 bases outside the gene matches. Germline CDR1 and CDR2: EGSTGY and YDSYTSSV. By share, this clone ranks as medium-sized (0.01 to 0.1%). Its antigen remains unknown. Whole-study findings and limits: Acute myeloid leukemia was reportedly broadly targeted by polyclonal Delta One T cells.

The V and J genes are TRGV4 and TRGJ1 or TRGJ2. The sequenced sample consisted of Vdelta1 gamma-delta T cells from blood grown in culture (DOT cells). The sequence came from a human donor in good health. CDR3 bases: TGTGCCACCTGGGATCTTCAATTTTATTATAAGAAACTCTTT. It specifies CATWDLQFYYKKLF.